The clone carrying this T cell receptor beta chain was detected ten times or more. No antigen is known for it. The CDR3 is cut off 3 residues early in the read; its end comes from the germline J gene. This sample was taken from a study of T cell clonality in common variable immunodeficiency. General study findings and limits: Shared TCRbeta clones were fewer between CVID subjects than controls.

Patients and controls were mostly of Caucasian heritage. The V and J ends lost 6 bases and 3 bases, in that order; junction bases with no gene match: 11. The germline CDR1 and CDR2 sequences are SNHLY and FYNNEI. This CDR3 contains 17 residues. Sequencing was performed with immunoSEQ multiplex PCR; in TCRdb, only in-frame clones are kept and a portion is missing. The sample was found to contain some 52,000 clones, and every one recurs. The sequence was obtained from a person aged 18 to 69 in good health. The chain combines TRBV2 with TRBJ2-1; TRBD2 aligns across 10 bases. The specimen sequenced was peripheral blood mononuclear cells. The part of the CDR3 DNA that was read is TGTGCCAGCAGGGACGGAGGACTAGCGGAAATCTACAATGAG. Translated, it gives CASRDGGLAEIYNE. The entire CDR3 is CASRDGGLAEIYNEQFF.